The sequence of this TCR beta chain was determined in a study of T cell responses to AZD1222 COVID-19 vaccine. Broader study findings: Researchers report vaccine-associated CD4 TCRs spanning spike, with dominance at 160-218 and 743-854. Baseline seropositives among AZD1222 recipients totaled only five to seven.

Profiling relied on immunoSEQ multiplex PCR, and the TCRdb table lists in-frame clones only, not all of them. Of roughly 100,000 clones detected, 82% appear once; the ten largest clones hold 5%. On this clone itself: Its antigen is unknown.

This sequence was found in an adult in good health. Sample: peripheral blood, taken on day 0 of AZD1222 vaccination.

The CDR3 DNA reads TGTGCCAGCAGCTCAACCGTAGACTGGGGTACTGAAGCTTTCTTT. It specifies CASSSTVDWGTEAFF. This rearrangement joins TRBV5-4 to TRBJ1-1; D remains unclear. V lost 3 bases and J 5 bases, leaving 17 bases between the germline ends. Germline V lookup: CDR1 SGHNT, CDR2 YYREEE (reference sequence). The CDR3 sequence is 15 residues long.